The next 20 T cell receptor beta chains were all read from a single sample in a study of PD-1 and CTLA-4 blockade in melanoma (dated by TCRdb to 2020 to 2022). Libraries were made using the immunoSEQ multiplex PCR assay. Sourced from immuneACCESS, this table was stored by TCRdb with only in-frame sequences that have V and J called. A share of the clones is absent; for the studies checked, an unresolved V gene accounts for under half, and the remainder has no known explanation. In all, the sample holds 15,000 to 20,000 clones, and 65% to 85% of those were seen once. Jointly, the top ten make up about a sixth of the sample. The source was CD8+ T cells from peripheral blood, collected before anti-PD-1 treatment. The receptors here all came from a human donor with melanoma.

The chain combines TRBV19 with TRBJ2-2; perhaps TRBD1 as D (6 bases). Looked up from germline, CDR1 is LNHDA and CDR2 is SQIVND (reference sequence). V lost 7 bases and J lost 7, with 16 bases in between. This CDR3 region has 14 residues. CDR3 residues: CASTTLQGFGELFF. CDR3 bases: TGTGCCAGTACTACTCTTCAGGGGTTCGGGGAGCTGTTTTTT.

The chain employs TRBV27 and TRBJ1-3; weak D call: TRBD1 (5 bases). Germline CDR1 is MNHEY and CDR2 is SMNVEV (reference sequence). Trimming took off 0 bases at V and 0 bases at J, with 12 bases between the two ends. The CDR3 is made up of 17 amino acids. This CDR3 is CASSLSGTGYSGNTIYF. The CDR3 DNA sequence: TGTGCCAGCAGTTTATCAGGGACGGGTTACTCTGGAAACACCATATATTTT.

The CDR3 coding sequence is TGTGCCAGCAGCCAAGAAGTAGGGTTGCGTGGCTACACCTTC. As protein: CASSQEVGLRGYTF. V and J are TRBV14 and TRBJ1-2, with D unresolved. Germline V gene data show CDR1 as SGHDN and CDR2 as FVKESK. V was trimmed by 0 bases and J by 7 bases, leaving 12 bases between them. The length of the CDR3 is 14 residues.

CDR3 nucleotide sequence: TGCAGCGTTGAAGAGTCTCTAGCGGAGGGCTACGAGCAGTACTTC. Protein product: CSVEESLAEGYEQYF. The chain couples TRBV29-1 to TRBJ2-7, with TRBD2 identical over 7 bases. V was pared by 0 bases and J by 3 bases, with 8 bases of the junction left unmatched. Germline V gene data show CDR1 as SQVTM and CDR2 as ANQGSEA. CDR3 length: 15 amino acids.

V usage is TRBV6-2 or TRBV6-3 and J usage is TRBJ2-3; TRBD2 matches at 10 bases. V lost 0 bases and J lost 2; bases outside the gene matches: 5. Germline-derived CDR1 and CDR2 are MNHEY and SVGEGT. The CDR3 is 17 amino acids. This CDR3 reads CASSYSSSGGPTDTQYF. The CDR3 region has the DNA TGTGCCAGCAGTTACTCGTCTAGCGGGGGACCCACAGATACGCAGTATTTT.

The chain combines TRBV9 with TRBJ1-1; D possibly corresponds to TRBD1 (6 bases). Per germline, CDR1 SGDLS and CDR2 YYNGEE. CDR3 size: 17 residues. V lost 0 bases and J lost 8, with 23 bases in between. The CDR3 here is CASSVGTVIYTGGEAFF. CDR3 nucleotides: TGTGCCAGCAGCGTAGGGACAGTAATCTACACTGGGGGAGAAGCTTTCTTT.

This sequence joins TRBV5-1 and TRBJ2-7; D gene unclear. CDR3 length: 13 amino acids. Trimming pared 3 bases from V and 3 bases from J, leaving 10 bases between. Germline values: CDR1 SGHRS, CDR2 YFSETQ. The CDR3 here is CASSSQEDYEQYF. As DNA, the CDR3 is TGCGCCAGCAGCTCCCAAGAAGACTACGAGCAGTACTTC.

The gene calls are TRBV27 and TRBJ2-2; D may be TRBD1 or TRBD2 (5 bases each). Germline values: CDR1 MNHEY, CDR2 SMNVEV (reference sequence). The CDR3 extends over 17 amino acids. V lost 5 bases, J lost 4 bases, and 20 bases lay in between. The CDR3 DNA follows: TGTGCCAGCAGTCCCCCTTTCCCCCAGGGACCCACCGGGGAGCTGTTTTTT. It codes for CASSPPFPQGPTGELFF.

This chain connects TRBV4-1 to TRBJ1-1; D uncertain. Germline V gene lookup returns CDR1 MGHRA and CDR2 YSYEKL. The CDR3 consists of 14 residues. V was trimmed by 4 bases and J by 1 base, leaving 10 bases between them. CDR3 residues: CASSREGSNTEAFF. For the CDR3, the DNA is TGCGCCAGCAGCCGAGAAGGGTCGAACACTGAAGCTTTCTTT.

This clone occurred a few times. The V and J genes are TRBV15 and TRBJ1-1, with 7 positions matching TRBD1. V gave up 5 bases and J gave up 1 base; unmatched junction bases: 4. Germline V gene sequence: CDR1 LNHNV, CDR2 YYDKDF (reference sequence). The CDR3 is 14 amino acids. CDR3 sequence: CATSPPGGNTEAFF. The DNA for the CDR3 is TGTGCCACCAGCCCTCCAGGGGGGAACACTGAAGCTTTCTTT.

DNA for the CDR3: TGCGCCAGCAGACATCGGGACAGCAAGAACACTGAAGCTTTCTTT. Encoded protein: CASRHRDSKNTEAFF. This chain joins TRBV5-1 and TRBJ1-1, with 7 bases matching TRBD1. The CDR3 runs to 15 residues. J was trimmed by 1 base and V by 5 bases; bases with no gene match: 8. CDR1 and CDR2 from the germline V gene are SGHRS and YFSETQ.

The chain employs TRBV4-2 and TRBJ1-5; 7 bases fit TRBD1. The CDR3 runs 18 residues. Germline lookup yields CDR1 LGHNA and CDR2 YNFKEQ. V shed 0 bases, J shed 7 bases, and the junction held 15 bases outside the gene matches. The CDR3, as DNA: TGTGCCAGCAGCCAAGATCCGCCGGACAGGCTCTCGGGACAGCCCCAGCATTTT. It codes for CASSQDPPDRLSGQPQHF.

The chain links TRBV29-1 to TRBJ1-2, with a possible D match to TRBD1 (6 bases). Between the trimmed V and J ends, which lost 7 bases and 7 bases, there was a span of 13 bases. Per the germline V gene, CDR1 is SQVTM and CDR2 is ANQGSEA. This CDR3 has 11 residues. Written as DNA, the CDR3 is TGCAGCGCCCTTACAGGGTTTGGCTACACCTTC. This encodes CSALTGFGYTF.

The genes are TRBV4-1 and TRBJ1-2; D is perhaps TRBD1 (5 bases). The CDR3 is 14 amino acids. CDR1 MGHRA and CDR2 YSYEKL come from the germline V gene. Trimming took 1 base from V and 7 from J, leaving 13 bases between them. The CDR3 protein is CASSQGPGGSGYTF. Written as DNA, the CDR3 is TGCGCCAGCAGCCAAGGTCCCGGGGGGTCTGGCTACACCTTC.

This clone was counted a single time. The V call is TRBV27, the J call TRBJ2-1, with a weak D call TRBD2 (6 bases). The germline V gene has CDR1 MNHEY and CDR2 SMNVEV (reference sequence). With 3 bases removed from V and 2 bases from J, the gap between germline ends came to 11 bases. The CDR3 totals 15 residues. CDR3 region: CASSFGGLTYNEQFF. DNA for the CDR3: TGTGCCAGCAGTTTCGGGGGATTGACCTACAATGAGCAGTTCTTC.

The chain combines TRBV6-5 with TRBJ1-5; no clear D. Trimming pared 4 bases from V and 4 bases from J, leaving 11 bases between. Germline CDR1 reads MNHEY; CDR2 reads SVGAGI. This CDR3 contains 14 residues. DNA for the CDR3: TGTGCCAGCAGTTTACTGACGGTTAATCAGCCCCAGCATTTT. Translated, it gives CASSLLTVNQPQHF.

This clone turned up a few times. The V gene is TRBV30, the J gene TRBJ2-7; D may be TRBD1 (6 bases). V lost 2 bases, J lost 6 bases, and 14 bases lay in between. The germline gives CDR1 GTSNPN, CDR2 SVGIG (reference sequence). The CDR3 extends over 13 amino acids. The CDR3 DNA follows: TGTGCCTGGAGTCTGACAGGAATGTCCGAGCAGTACTTC. Translation: CAWSLTGMSEQYF.

The chain has TRBV7-9 and TRBJ2-1; D might be TRBD1 (6 bases). The CDR3 length is 16 residues. The V end lost 1 base, the J end lost 0 bases, and 10 bases lay between the germline ends. Germline V gene sequence: CDR1 SEHNR, CDR2 FQNEAQ (reference sequence). CDR3: CASSLGTASSYNEQFF. The CDR3 region has the DNA TGTGCCAGCAGCTTAGGGACAGCCAGCTCCTACAATGAGCAGTTCTTC.

The sample holds a few counts of this clone. The CDR3: CASSQEGTDNIQYF. CDR3 DNA: TGCGCCAGCAGCCAAGAAGGGACAGATAACATTCAGTACTTC. The chain uses TRBV4-1 and TRBJ2-4; 7 bases align to TRBD1. From germline, CDR1 is MGHRA and CDR2 YSYEKL. V trimming: 0 bases; J trimming: 7 bases; junction bases outside the gene matches: 3. The CDR3 covers 14 residues.

This clone appeared a few times. The chain has TRBV24-1 and TRBJ1-2; a possible D gene is TRBD1 (6 bases). Trimming removed 4 bases from V and 9 bases from J, with 14 bases in between. CDR3 length equals 13 residues. CDR1 is KGHDR and CDR2 is SFDVKD in the germline V gene. CDR3 sequence: CATSDPRTASYTF. The CDR3 region has the DNA TGTGCCACCAGTGACCCCCGGACAGCCAGCTACACCTTC.